Presented here are 28 T cell receptor beta chains from one specimen sequenced in a study of spatial heterogeneity in lung cancer. Their target antigens are unknown. Study results and limitations: Counts of expanded alpha and beta TCRs within tumors tracked the tumor nonsynonymous mutation count.

The time point was: sample taken at primary tumor resection. One entry per CDR3 protein results from TCRdb running MiXCR on the 5' RACE reads. In the table there are fewer than 8,500 distinct CDR3 sequences, about 8% of which are singletons. Sequences were derived from lung tumor tissue, sampled at surgery. Receptor source: a male donor with early-stage non-small cell lung cancer.

At least ten counts were recorded for this clonotype. The library was prepared for alpha chains; this beta chain is a stray read, so its frequency means little. For the CDR3, the DNA is TGTGCCATCAGTGATGGGGCTAGCGGGAGGTCTGGGGCCAACGTCCTGACTTTC. It specifies CAISDGASGRSGANVLTF. The rearrangement links TRBV10-3 to TRBJ2-6; 11 bases align to TRBD2. This CDR3 is 18 amino acids long. Trimming at V came to 3 bases and at J to 1 base, leaving 5 bases not matched to a gene. Per the germline V gene, CDR1 is ENHRY and CDR2 is SYGVKD.

This clonotype is labeled medium-sized. As an off-target read in a library built for alpha chains, this beta chain has a frequency of little significance. The chain links TRBV7-2 to TRBJ2-3; 13 nucleotides match TRBD2. J was trimmed by 4 bases and V by 4 bases; bases with no gene match: 5. Germline V gives CDR1 SGHTA, CDR2 FQGNSA. The CDR3 covers 16 residues. The CDR3 protein is CASSSGTSGRADTQYF. Written as DNA, the CDR3 is TGTGCCAGCAGCTCCGGTACTAGCGGGAGGGCAGATACGCAGTATTTT. Supplemented by reference TRBV7-2 and TRBJ2-3, the full variable domain reads GAGVSQSPSNKVTEKGKDVELRCDPISGHTALYWYRQSLGQGLEFLIYFQGNSAPDKSGLPSDRFSAERTGGSVSTLTIQRTQQEDSAVYLCASSSGTSGRADTQYFGPGTRLTVL.

This clonotype was picked up many times. Because the library targeted alpha chains, this beta chain is an off-target read whose size means little. The chain joins TRBV2 to TRBJ2-4, with 7 bases lining up with TRBD1. V gave up 9 bases and J gave up 6 bases; unmatched junction bases: 5. Germline V gene lookup returns CDR1 SNHLY and CDR2 FYNNEI. The CDR3 extends over 12 amino acids. CDR3 nucleotide sequence: TGTGCCAGTACCCGGGACAGAAACATTCAGTACTTC. This translates into CASTRDRNIQYF.

Ten or more counts support this clonotype. Within a library made for alpha chains, this beta chain is off target, and its count is uninformative. This chain connects TRBV7-9 to TRBJ1-1; no reliable D call. The CDR3 contains 14 residues. Trimming removed 8 bases at V and 12 bases at J, with 25 bases between. Looked up from germline, CDR1 is SEHNR and CDR2 is FQNEAQ (reference sequence). The CDR3 DNA follows: TGTGCCAGCTCACTCGGCGGGTTTTCATACCGGACTTTCTTT. This codes for CASSLGGFSYRTFF.

This clonotype is categorized as medium-sized (0.01 to 0.1%). This beta chain lies outside the target of a library built for alpha chains; its clone size means little. This chain connects TRBV5-1 to TRBJ2-6, with 11 bases lining up with TRBD2. Germline lookup yields CDR1 SGHRS and CDR2 YFSETQ. The trim removed 3 bases at V and 0 bases at J, leaving 8 bases unmatched. The CDR3 contains 19 residues. CDR3: CASSSRIAGGSSGANVLTF. The CDR3 DNA reads TGCGCCAGCAGCTCCAGAATAGCGGGGGGGAGCTCTGGGGCCAACGTCCTGACTTTC. The complete variable domain, with remaining parts taken from reference TRBV5-1 and TRBJ2-6, reads KAGVTQTPRYLIKTRGQQVTLSCSPISGHRSVSWYQQTPGQGLQFLFEYFSETQRNKGNFPGRFSGRQFSNSRSEMNVSTLELGDSALYLCASSSRIAGGSSGANVLTFGAGSRLTVL.

This clonotype ranks as medium-sized. Within a library made for alpha chains, this beta chain is off target, and its count is uninformative. The chain links TRBV20-1 to TRBJ2-3; D call uncertain. Germline V gene sequence: CDR1 DFQATT, CDR2 SNEGSKA (reference sequence). The V end lost 0 bases, the J end lost 5 bases, and 18 bases lay between the germline ends. This CDR3 has 16 residues. The CDR3 spells CSARDPTRGRVDTQYF. The CDR3 DNA is TGCAGTGCTAGAGACCCCACCCGCGGACGGGTAGATACGCAGTATTTT.

Sample share makes this clonotype medium-sized (0.01 to 0.1%). This beta chain represents an off-target read in a library built for alpha chains; its size is of limited meaning. This chain links TRBV7-9 with TRBJ2-5; possible D gene TRBD2, 5 bases. CDR3 length equals 13 residues. The germline CDR1 and CDR2 sequences are SEHNR and FQNEAQ (reference sequence). Trimming stripped 5 bases from V and 4 bases from J, with 11 bases between. CDR3 sequence reads: CASSPTLAETQYF. Written as DNA, the CDR3 is TGTGCCAGCAGCCCGACCCTAGCAGAGACCCAGTACTTC.

Judged by abundance, this clonotype is medium-sized. Because the library targeted alpha chains, this beta chain is an off-target read whose size means little. The rearrangement uses TRBV20-1 and TRBJ1-6; D is uncertain. The germline CDR1 and CDR2 sequences are DFQATT and SNEGSKA (reference sequence). The CDR3 sequence is 14 residues long. V lost 1 base to trimming and J lost 6 bases, with 10 bases between them. In nucleotides, the CDR3 is TGCAGTGCTAGAGGTCGGTGGATTAATTCACCCCTCCACTTT. Translation: CSARGRWINSPLHF.

This clonotype was found many times. A library prepared for alpha chains yielded this beta chain as an off-target read; its size is of little meaning. This chain connects TRBV12-3 or TRBV12-4 to TRBJ2-5; the match to TRBD2 covers 11 bases. The CDR3 is made up of 17 amino acids. With 4 bases clipped from V and 5 bases from J, the junction kept 12 bases outside the gene matches. CDR3 region: CASSSIFSGRAGETQYF. Written as DNA, the CDR3 is TGTGCCAGCAGTTCCATCTTTAGCGGGAGGGCCGGGGAGACCCAGTACTTC.

This clonotype is judged medium-sized. This beta chain is a stray read from a library made for alpha chains; its abundance is not meaningful. This chain links TRBV5-1 with TRBJ2-2, with unresolved D. Per germline, CDR1 SGHRS and CDR2 YFSETQ. This CDR3 spans 15 amino acids. Trimming took off 8 bases at V and 9 bases at J, with 23 bases between the two ends. In nucleotides, the CDR3 is TGCGCCAGTAACCCTGCGCATGATTGGACCCGGGAGCTGTTTTTT. Translating gives CASNPAHDWTRELFF.

This clonotype has just a few counts. The library was prepared for alpha chains; this beta chain is a stray read, so its frequency means little. CDR3 sequence: CASSLFLAGGPYNEQFF. CDR3 coding DNA: TGTGCCAGCAGCCTCTTCTTAGCGGGAGGGCCCTACAATGAGCAGTTCTTC. The chain employs TRBV3-1 and TRBJ2-1; 11 bases are shared with TRBD2. CDR1 is LGHDT and CDR2 is YNNKEL in the germline V gene (reference sequence). Trimming cost V 4 bases and J 2 bases; bases outside gene matches: 7. The CDR3 covers 17 residues.

By sample fraction, this clonotype is medium-sized. This beta chain is off target for a library built for alpha chains, so its abundance means little. The chain has TRBV20-1 and TRBJ2-6, with 7 bases aligning to TRBD1. The CDR3 is made up of 14 amino acids. Germline CDR1 and CDR2: DFQATT and SNEGSKA (reference sequence). Unmatched junction bases numbered 3, after V lost 5 bases and J lost 2 bases. The chain's CDR3 is CSAGQGAGANVLTF. The CDR3 coding sequence is TGCAGTGCTGGGCAGGGGGCTGGGGCCAACGTCCTGACTTTC.

This clonotype is classed as medium-sized. Within a library made for alpha chains, this beta chain is off target, and its count is uninformative. The genes are TRBV20-1 and TRBJ2-5; 12 bases agree with TRBD2. This CDR3 region has 17 residues. V shed 5 bases, J shed 5 bases, and the junction held 15 bases outside the gene matches. Looked up from germline, CDR1 is DFQATT and CDR2 is SNEGSKA (reference sequence). CDR3 amino acids: CSAPELAGGMRLETQYF. DNA of the CDR3: TGCAGTGCTCCCGAGCTAGCGGGGGGGATGAGGTTGGAGACCCAGTACTTC.

This clonotype is labeled medium-sized. Since it is a stray read in a library aimed at alpha chains, this beta chain has a size that is not meaningful. The chain recombines TRBV28 with TRBJ2-7, with a tentative D call TRBD1 (6 bases). Trimming removed 5 bases from V and 1 base from J, with 15 bases in between. This CDR3 is built from 15 residues. The germline V gene has CDR1 MDHEN and CDR2 SYDVKM. CDR3 sequence: CASSKPGDRSYEQYF. CDR3 in DNA: TGTGCCAGCAGTAAGCCAGGGGATAGGTCCTACGAGCAGTACTTC.

By proportion, this clonotype is medium-sized (0.01 to 0.1%). Little can be read into the size of this beta chain, an off-target read in a library designed for alpha chains. The J gene is TRBJ1-5, the V gene TRBV12-3 or TRBV12-4, with D unresolved. This CDR3 region has 15 residues. V was shortened by 1 base and J by 4 bases, with 11 bases between the two germline ends. The CDR3 spells CASSLESSGNQPQHF. In DNA, the CDR3 is TGTGCCAGCAGTTTAGAAAGTAGTGGGAATCAGCCCCAGCATTTT.

There are many counts of this clonotype. A library made for alpha chains picked up this beta chain off target, so its size means little. The chain couples TRBV20-1 to TRBJ2-7; the D call may be TRBD1 or TRBD2 (5 bases each). Germline loops: CDR1 DFQATT, CDR2 SNEGSKA (reference sequence). The CDR3 has 11 amino acids. The CDR3 spells CSTFWGYEQYF. CDR3 bases: TGCAGCACTTTTTGGGGGTACGAGCAGTACTTC.

There are many counts of this clonotype. The size of this beta chain means little, since it is a stray read in a library made for alpha chains. The chain couples TRBV28 to TRBJ2-1; D possibly corresponds to TRBD1 (5 bases). This CDR3 is 16 amino acids long. V shed 5 bases and J shed 0 bases, with 14 bases lying between them. Germline CDR1 and CDR2: MDHEN and SYDVKM. CDR3 bases: TGTGCCAGCAGTCCCCCGGATGGGGCCTCCTACAATGAGCAGTTCTTC. The encoded protein is CASSPPDGASYNEQFF.

This clonotype came up many times. A library prepared for alpha chains yielded this beta chain as an off-target read; its size is of little meaning. This chain links TRBV20-1 with TRBJ1-1; D gene uncertain. Germline V gene sequence: CDR1 DFQATT, CDR2 SNEGSKA (reference sequence). V lost 0 bases and J 11 bases, leaving 16 bases between the germline ends. The CDR3 covers 13 residues. This CDR3 is CSARDHEASTAFF. The CDR3 nucleotides are TGCAGTGCTAGAGATCATGAGGCCTCGACGGCTTTCTTT.

This clonotype was seen many times. The library was designed around alpha chains, so this beta chain is a stray read whose abundance carries little weight. The genes are TRBV7-2 and TRBJ1-5; weak D call: TRBD1 (6 bases). CDR1 and CDR2 (germline): SGHTA, FQGNSA. CDR3 length equals 13 residues. The V and J ends lost 5 bases and 6 bases respectively, with 11 bases between them. The CDR3 DNA sequence: TGTGCCAGCAGCATAGACAGGTTTCAGCCCCAGCATTTT. It encodes CASSIDRFQPQHF.

By share of the sample, this clonotype is medium-sized. This beta chain appears as a stray read in a library generated for alpha chains; its size is not informative. J is TRBJ2-3 and V is TRBV20-1; D tentatively fits TRBD1 or TRBD2 (5 bases each). Germline V gene lookup returns CDR1 DFQATT and CDR2 SNEGSKA (reference sequence). This CDR3 spans 15 amino acids. V lost 8 bases and J lost 1, with 19 bases in between. Here the CDR3 reads CSPRDGAAGTDTQYF. In DNA, the CDR3 is TGCAGTCCCAGGGACGGGGCCGCTGGCACAGATACGCAGTATTTT.

This clonotype was counted at least ten times. Since it is a stray read in a library aimed at alpha chains, this beta chain has a size that is not meaningful. The CDR3 loop is CASSYSSLGSRGKEKLFF. The CDR3 DNA follows: TGTGCCAGCAGTTACTCGTCTCTCGGGTCCAGGGGGAAGGAAAAACTGTTTTTT. The chain recombines TRBV6-5 with TRBJ1-4; TRBD1 aligns across 7 bases. V trimming: 0 bases; J trimming: 8 bases; junction bases outside the gene matches: 15. CDR1 MNHEY and CDR2 SVGAGI come from the germline V gene. The CDR3 has 18 residues.

This clonotype appeared many times. Little can be read into the size of this beta chain, an off-target read in a library designed for alpha chains. The chain employs TRBV5-1 and TRBJ2-4; D possibly corresponds to TRBD2 (6 bases). From germline, CDR1 is SGHRS and CDR2 YFSETQ. Between the trimmed V and J ends, which lost 4 bases and 8 bases, there was a span of 13 bases. CDR3 length: 13 amino acids. The CDR3 DNA reads as TGCGCCAGCAGCCTGGAGGGAGATGACATTCAGTACTTC. Its protein is CASSLEGDDIQYF. The whole variable domain, remainder taken from reference TRBV5-1 and TRBJ2-4, is KAGVTQTPRYLIKTRGQQVTLSCSPISGHRSVSWYQQTPGQGLQFLFEYFSETQRNKGNFPGRFSGRQFSNSRSEMNVSTLELGDSALYLCASSLEGDDIQYFGAGTRLSVL.

By sample fraction, this clonotype is medium-sized (0.01 to 0.1%). At one boundary the junction diverges from the germline segment, which might be a read error. A library prepared for alpha chains yielded this beta chain as an off-target read; its size is of little meaning. J is TRBJ2-5 and V is TRBV7-2, with 8 bases matching TRBD1. Per germline, CDR1 SGHTA and CDR2 FQGNSA. This CDR3 comprises 12 residues. The CDR3 spells CASSSDRDRWNF. In DNA form, the CDR3 reads TGTGCCAGCAGCTCAGACCGGGACAGGTGGAACTTC.

This clonotype is medium-sized. Being off target in a library aimed at alpha chains, this beta chain has a size of little meaning. The chain links TRBV28 to TRBJ1-2, with D unclear. The CDR3 extends over 17 amino acids. The V and J ends lost 8 bases and 4 bases respectively, with 26 bases between them. Germline V gene data show CDR1 as MDHEN and CDR2 as SYDVKM. The CDR3 sequence is CASLIRYDTSSIYGYTF. For the CDR3, the DNA is TGTGCCAGCTTGATTCGATATGACACTTCGAGTATCTATGGCTACACCTTC.

By share, this clonotype ranks as medium-sized. The size of this beta chain means little, since it is a stray read in a library made for alpha chains. The rearrangement joins TRBV7-8 to TRBJ2-3; 13 bases line up with TRBD2. V shed 2 bases, J shed 7 bases, and the junction held 15 bases outside the gene matches. Germline loops: CDR1 SGHVS, CDR2 FQNEAQ. This CDR3 contains 19 residues. The CDR3 nucleotides read TGTGCCAGCAGCTTAAGAGGACTAGCGGGAGCGGGACCGGCAAATACGCAGTATTTT. Encoded protein: CASSLRGLAGAGPANTQYF.

In its sample, this clonotype is medium-sized. This beta chain slipped into a library made for alpha chains as a stray read, so its size is not meaningful. The chain joins TRBV5-1 to TRBJ2-5; D unresolved. Germline values: CDR1 SGHRS, CDR2 YFSETQ. CDR3 length equals 11 residues. Trimming pared 6 bases from V and 5 bases from J, leaving 8 bases between. The DNA of the CDR3 is TGCGCCAGCATGTGGCTGGAGACCCAGTACTTC. This translates into CASMWLETQYF.

This clonotype is categorized as medium-sized. In a library made to pick up alpha chains, this beta chain is a stray read with a size that means little. The rearrangement links TRBV11-2 to TRBJ2-7, with 11 bases identical to TRBD2. The CDR3 contains 15 residues. The V gene's germline CDR1 is SGHAT and CDR2 FQNNGV. V lost 4 bases to trimming and J lost 2 bases; unmatched junction nucleotides: 4. The CDR3 bases are TGTGCCAGCAGCTGGGGGACTAGCGGAGCCTACGAGCAGTACTTC. It yields the protein CASSWGTSGAYEQYF.

At least ten counts were recorded for this clonotype. In a library made to pick up alpha chains, this beta chain is a stray read with a size that means little. The chain employs TRBV11-2 and TRBJ2-6; D is ambiguous. This CDR3 region has 15 residues. Germline V gene data show CDR1 as SGHAT and CDR2 as FQNNGV. V shed 7 bases and J shed 1 base, with 11 bases lying between them. CDR3 nucleotide sequence: TGTGCCAGCACCATTCCTAATTCTGGGGCCAACGTCCTGACTTTC. It codes for CASTIPNSGANVLTF.